The 15 T cell receptor beta chains in this list originate from one sample, sequenced in a study of identical twins. MiXCR, run by TCRdb on the 5' RACE reads, gives a single entry per CDR3 protein. The sample contains 700,000 or so distinct CDR3 sequences, about 9.4% of which appear only once. The same sample was also used in a study of yellow fever vaccine responses in identical twins.

Sequenced input: PBMCs. The receptors were gathered from a woman aged 18-35 years in good health.

This clonotype came up a few times. The V and J genes are TRBV7-2 and TRBJ2-3, with TRBD2 matching over 14 bases. This CDR3 contains 17 residues. The V gene end was trimmed by 6 bases and the J gene end by 1 base; junction bases not matched to a gene: 6. Germline CDR1 reads SGHTA; CDR2 reads FQGNSA. CDR3 residues: CASRRLAGGGGTDTQYF. The CDR3, as DNA: TGTGCCAGCAGGAGACTAGCGGGAGGGGGGGGCACAGATACGCAGTATTTT.

This rearrangement joins TRBV6-2 or TRBV6-3 to TRBJ2-7; 8 positions match TRBD1. This CDR3 spans 19 amino acids. In germline, CDR1 is MNHEY, CDR2 SVGEGT. Trimming cost V 3 bases and J 1 base; bases outside gene matches: 17. As DNA, the CDR3 is TGTGCCAGCAGTTATCCACCCAGTACGACCAGGGGGCTTTCCTACGAGCAGTACTTC. This gives the protein CASSYPPSTTRGLSYEQYF.

At least ten counts were recorded for this clonotype. The genes are TRBV12-3 or TRBV12-4 and TRBJ2-1; D unclear. CDR3 length: 15 amino acids. Trimming stripped 7 bases from V and 5 bases from J, with 18 bases between. The CDR3 nucleotides read TGTGCCAGCACGGCACGGGCCAATCACCACAATGAGCAGTTCTTC. Encoded protein: CASTARANHHNEQFF.

V and J are TRBV2 and TRBJ1-5; 10 bases align to TRBD1. Germline-derived CDR1 and CDR2 are SNHLY and FYNNEI. The V segment lost 4 bases and the J segment 4 bases; nucleotides outside the gene matches: 1. The CDR3 spans 14 residues. In nucleotides, the CDR3 is TGTGCCAGCAGTGGACAGGGGGCAAATCAGCCCCAGCATTTT. It specifies CASSGQGANQPQHF.

There are many counts of this clonotype. Here the CDR3 DNA reads TGCAGCGTTGAATCCGAAGCGAACACCGGGGAGCTGTTTTTT. Its protein product is CSVESEANTGELFF. The chain carries TRBV29-1 and TRBJ2-2; the D is unclear. This CDR3 spans 14 amino acids. The germline V and J ends were trimmed by 2 bases and 0 bases, with 7 bases remaining between them. Germline lookup yields CDR1 SQVTM and CDR2 ANQGSEA.

The chain carries TRBV6-2 or TRBV6-3 and TRBJ2-3, with no clear D. The length of the CDR3 is 13 residues. Germline V CDR1 and CDR2: MNHEY, SVGEGT. V shed 1 base and J shed 3 bases, with 5 bases lying between them. The CDR3, as DNA: TGTGCCAGCAGTTACTTGGTAACAGATACGCAGTATTTT. Its translation is CASSYLVTDTQYF.

This clonotype was found a few times. This chain uses TRBV7-9 with TRBJ1-1; D is ambiguous. V lost 5 bases and J lost 6, with 10 bases in between. Germline V CDR1 and CDR2: SEHNR, FQNEAQ (reference sequence). The CDR3 is made up of 12 amino acids. The CDR3 sequence is CASSLETPEAFF. The DNA of the CDR3 is TGTGCCAGCAGCCTAGAAACACCTGAAGCTTTCTTT.

The rearrangement links TRBV7-6 to TRBJ2-2; D call uncertain. V shed 6 bases and J shed 5 bases, with 16 bases lying between them. Germline CDR1 reads SGHVS; CDR2 reads FNYEAQ. CDR3 size: 15 residues. CDR3 protein: CASRPQRSPTGELFF. The CDR3 DNA reads as TGTGCCAGCAGACCTCAGAGATCGCCTACCGGGGAGCTGTTTTTT.

This clonotype has ten or more counts. V gene TRBV12-5 combines with J gene TRBJ2-3; TRBD2 aligns across 16 bases. Germline loops: CDR1 LGHNT, CDR2 FRNRAP. V dropped 6 bases and J dropped 5; count of bases not matched to a gene: 5. The CDR3 has 16 amino acids. In nucleotides, the CDR3 is TGTGCTAGTGGCACGGGGACTAGCGGGGGGGGAGATACGCAGTATTTT. Protein sequence: CASGTGTSGGGDTQYF.

The gene calls are TRBV6-5 and TRBJ1-1; D is ambiguous. The V gene lost 2 bases and the J gene lost 9 bases, with 7 bases spanning the gap. CDR3 size: 11 residues. Germline lookup yields CDR1 MNHEY and CDR2 SVGAGI. Here the CDR3 DNA reads TGTGCCAGCAGTTACGGGTCACAAGCTTTCTTT. It is translated as CASSYGSQAFF.

This chain uses TRBV7-2 with TRBJ2-5, with TRBD2 as a possible D gene (7 bases). The V gene's germline CDR1 is SGHTA and CDR2 FQGNSA. The V gene lost 5 bases and the J gene lost 1 base, with 14 bases spanning the gap. The CDR3 sequence is 15 residues long. CDR3 in DNA: TGTGCCAGCAGCGGGAGGGGGGGGTTCCAAGAGACCCAGTACTTC. Protein sequence: CASSGRGGFQETQYF.

This clonotype turned up a few times. The J gene is TRBJ2-7, the V gene TRBV2; maybe TRBD2 (6 bases). Germline V gives CDR1 SNHLY, CDR2 FYNNEI. The ends were cut back, 4 bases at V and 2 bases at J, with 12 bases in the middle. The CDR3 is made up of 14 amino acids. CDR3 protein: CASSALGGPYEQYF. For the CDR3, the DNA is TGTGCCAGCAGTGCTTTGGGGGGACCCTACGAGCAGTACTTC.

This clonotype was seen more than once but under ten times. The chain links TRBV29-1 to TRBJ2-7; D unresolved. V was clipped by 2 bases and J by 3 bases, with 11 bases between them. This CDR3 is built from 13 residues. Germline CDR1 and CDR2: SQVTM and ANQGSEA. For the CDR3, the DNA is TGCAGCGTTGAATTGGCCAATGGCTACGAGCAGTACTTC. It yields the protein CSVELANGYEQYF.

J is TRBJ1-1 and V is TRBV6-2 or TRBV6-3; TRBD1 might be the D (6 bases). CDR1 and CDR2 from the germline V gene are MNHEY and SVGEGT. The CDR3 spans 15 residues. Trimming cost V 2 bases and J 7 bases, with 17 bases left between them. CDR3 DNA: TGTGCCAGCAGTTACGCGTCACAGGGAAAAGATGAAGCTTTCTTT. Amino acid sequence: CASSYASQGKDEAFF.

This clonotype came up many times. This sequence joins TRBV20-1 and TRBJ2-1, with TRBD2 identical over 9 bases. The CDR3 contains 16 residues. V lost 4 bases, J lost 0 bases, and 7 bases stayed unmatched. In germline, CDR1 is DFQATT, CDR2 SNEGSKA (reference sequence). CDR3 DNA: TGCAGTGCTACCGCAAGCGGGAGGAGCTCCTACAATGAGCAGTTCTTC. Translation: CSATASGRSSYNEQFF.